Below, one T cell receptor beta chain is given with its context. Its antigen is unknown. Second-dose intervals near 4 or 12 weeks were combined. V lost 0 bases and J lost 4, with 22 bases in between. This CDR3 region has 19 residues. Looked up from germline, CDR1 is MRHNA and CDR2 is SNTAGT. Produced via immunoSEQ multiplex PCR; TCRdb's table is partial and in-frame only. The data contain about 120,000 clones, approximately 94% of them singletons. These data are taken from a study of T cell responses to AZD1222 COVID-19 vaccine. Study-wide results and caveats: The CD4 TCRs associated with vaccination extended across spike and predominated at 160-218 and 743-854. Repertoire sampling was restricted to post-peak T cell response timepoints. Spike-specific TCR breadth and depth both grew after two AZD1222 doses.

This TCR was recovered from an adult who received the AZD1222 COVID-19 vaccine. Sequencing was performed on peripheral blood, taken 28 days after the second AZD1222 dose. This chain joins TRBV6-4 and TRBJ2-1; the D gene is possibly TRBD1 (7 bases). CDR3 nucleotides: TGTGCCAGCAGTGACTCCGGTTTTCCCGGCAGGGGGAGGTACAATGAGCAGTTCTTC. Translated, it gives CASSDSGFPGRGRYNEQFF.